Listed below are T cell receptor beta chains from one sample, sequenced in a study of shared clonotypes between healthy human individuals. Profiling relied on immunoSEQ multiplex PCR, and the TCRdb table lists in-frame clones only, not all of them. The sample consists of around 510,000 clones, 70% to 80% of them appearing once. Sequenced: PBMCs. The receptors were sampled from a woman between 35 and 50 years old in good health. Some clones in this sample may be carry-over from other donors' samples. CDR3s include the opening cysteine and the closing phenylalanine or tryptophan. The D gene is left open where the match is weak. Clone size is shown for a subset of rows, as once, few, many or a class of expanded clone.

-	TRBV18	-	TRBJ2-1	TGTGCCAGCTCGGACCGATCTGGGGCCGACTCCTACAATGAGCAGTTCTTC	CASSDRSGADSYNEQFF
-	TRBV7-8	-	TRBJ2-2	TGTGCCAGCAGCTACGGGGAGCTGTTTTTT	CASSYGELFF
-	TRBV5-1	-	TRBJ2-7	TGCGCCAGCAGCTTCTCCTTCGAGCAGTACTTC	CASSFSFEQYF
-	TRBV5-4	TRBD2	TRBJ2-3	TGTGCCAGCAGCTCCCTAACGGGAGGAGATACGCAGTATTTT	CASSSLTGGDTQYF
-	TRBV6-6	-	TRBJ2-5	TGTGCCAGCAGTTACTCGAACCAGGGAGAGACCCAGTACTTC	CASSYSNQGETQYF
-	TRBV9	-	TRBJ1-1	TGTGCCAGCAGCGCCTCGGGACAAAGGAACACTGAAGCTTTCTTT	CASSASGQRNTEAFF
-	TRBV2	TRBD2	TRBJ2-1	TGTGCCAGCAGTGAAACCCTAGCGGGAGTGTACAATGAGCAGTTCTTC	CASSETLAGVYNEQFF
many	TRBV6-1	TRBD1	TRBJ2-7	TGTGCCAGCAGTGCCGGACAGGGATTATACGAGCAGTACTTC	CASSAGQGLYEQYF
-	TRBV7-2	TRBD2	TRBJ2-5	TGTGCCAGCAGCTTAGAAATTAGCGGGGTGGAGACCCAGTACTTC	CASSLEISGVETQYF
few	TRBV7-6	-	TRBJ2-1	TGTGCCAGCAGCTTAGAGGCGGGACTCTTCCGGAGCTCCTACAATGAGCAGTTCTTC	CASSLEAGLFRSSYNEQFF
-	TRBV29-1	-	TRBJ2-3	TGCAGCGTAGCAGGGCTCCGCACAGATACGCAGTATTTT	CSVAGLRTDTQYF
-	TRBV19	TRBD1	TRBJ2-1	TGTGCCAGTAGTTTCGGGACAGGGCTAACCAATGAGCAGTTCTTC	CASSFGTGLTNEQFF
many	TRBV28	-	TRBJ2-5	TGTGCCAGCAGTTTCCTCGGGATAGAAGAGACCCAGTACTTC	CASSFLGIEETQYF
-	TRBV11-2	TRBD2	TRBJ2-7	TGTGCCAGCAGCTTAGCGGGGGGACTAGCGGGTCAAGAGCAGTACTTC	CASSLAGGLAGQEQYF
-	TRBV19	-	TRBJ2-3	TGTGCCAGTGCCCCCTTAGCGCCTAGCACAGATACGCAGTATTTT	CASAPLAPSTDTQYF
-	TRBV7-6	TRBD2	TRBJ2-7	TGTGCCAGCAGCTTAGCGTCAGAGATTAGCGGGAGGGCCGACTACGAGCAGTACTTC	CASSLASEISGRADYEQYF
-	TRBV5-1	TRBD2	TRBJ2-3	TGCGCCAGCAGCCCGGCCCCTAGCGGCCTCCAAGATACGCAGTATTTT	CASSPAPSGLQDTQYF
-	TRBV28	-	TRBJ1-2	TGTGCCAGCAGTTTGGACGGGTGGGGCTACACCTTC	CASSLDGWGYTF
-	TRBV10-3	-	TRBJ1-3	TGTGCCATCTCCAGGACGGGGACTAGCTCTGGAAACACCATATATTTT	CAISRTGTSSGNTIYF
-	TRBV29-1	-	TRBJ2-7	TGCAGCGTTTCCGAGGGAGCCTACGAGCAGTACTTC	CSVSEGAYEQYF
-	TRBV30	-	TRBJ2-5	TGTGCCTGGAGGAGTTTGGGGGAGACCCAGTACTTC	CAWRSLGETQYF
-	TRBV30	TRBD1	TRBJ1-2	TGTGCCTGGAAAGACAGGGGGCTTGATGGCTACACCTTC	CAWKDRGLDGYTF
-	TRBV18	-	TRBJ2-2	TGTGCCAGCTCACCTCGTGGGGAGCTGTTTTTT	CASSPRGELFF
-	TRBV7-8	TRBD2	TRBJ2-2	TGTGCCAGCAGCCTGGCGCTAGCGGGAGACTCTCGCGGGGAGCTGTTTTTT	CASSLALAGDSRGELFF